This TCR beta chain was captured by sequencing in a study of cytomegalovirus exposure and HLA in healthy donors. As for the study in general: Out of about 410 genotyped donors, roughly 80% belonged to the Caucasian-associated ancestry cluster.

Whole-study results and caveats: Exclusion applied to some V segments, including TRBV6-2 and TRBV6-3, as they were indistinguishable. A later analysis showed HLA-associated TCR beta chains outstripping equally common others in clonal expansion.

To note about this clone: Its antigen is not known.

CDR3 length: 15 amino acids. CDR1 SGHRS and CDR2 YFSETQ come from the germline V gene. Trimming removed 7 bases from V and 5 bases from J; junction bases left unmatched: 9. The PCR ran on 60 Vbeta and 13 Jbeta primers. TCRdb keeps only in-frame clones here, not all; method: immunoSEQ multiplex PCR. Of about 160,000 clones in the sample, roughly 70% were seen once. The source is a woman in her fifties or sixties in good health and CMV-seropositive. Input material: PBMCs. The chain joins TRBV5-1 to TRBJ2-5; 12 bases align to TRBD2. The CDR3 reads CASGPSGGAWETQYF. The CDR3 DNA is TGCGCCAGCGGCCCTAGCGGGGGGGCGTGGGAGACCCAGTACTTC. Full variable domain (rest looked up from reference TRBV5-1 and TRBJ2-5): KAGVTQTPRYLIKTRGQQVTLSCSPISGHRSVSWYQQTPGQGLQFLFEYFSETQRNKGNFPGRFSGRQFSNSRSEMNVSTLELGDSALYLCASGPSGGAWETQYFGPGTRLLVL.